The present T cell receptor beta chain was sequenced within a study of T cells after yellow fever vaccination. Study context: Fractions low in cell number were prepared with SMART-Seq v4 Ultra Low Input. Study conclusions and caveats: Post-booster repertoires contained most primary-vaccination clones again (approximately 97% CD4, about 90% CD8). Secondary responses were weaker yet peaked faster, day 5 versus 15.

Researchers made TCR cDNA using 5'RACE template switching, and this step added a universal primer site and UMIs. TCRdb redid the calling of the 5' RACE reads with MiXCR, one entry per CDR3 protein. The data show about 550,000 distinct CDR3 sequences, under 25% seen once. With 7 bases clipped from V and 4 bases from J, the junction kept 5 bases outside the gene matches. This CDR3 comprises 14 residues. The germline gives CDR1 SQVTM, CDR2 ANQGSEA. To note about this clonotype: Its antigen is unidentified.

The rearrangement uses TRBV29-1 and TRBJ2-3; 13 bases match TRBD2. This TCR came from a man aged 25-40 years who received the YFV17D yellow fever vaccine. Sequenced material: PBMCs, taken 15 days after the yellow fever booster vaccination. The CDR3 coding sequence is TGCAGCGGGTTACTAGCGGGAGGGCCAGATACGCAGTATTTT. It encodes CSGLLAGGPDTQYF.